This T cell receptor beta chain was documented in a study of patients and donors after allogeneic stem cell transplantation. TCRdb redid the calling of the RT-PCR reads with MiXCR, one entry per CDR3 protein. The sample contains 800,000 to 1,000,000 distinct CDR3 sequences, roughly 18% of which appear only once. From germline, CDR1 is LNHNV and CDR2 YYDKDF (reference sequence). The CDR3 has 14 amino acids. The V gene end was trimmed by 0 bases and the J gene end by 5 bases; junction bases not matched to a gene: 4. The sample taken for sequencing was blood, either unsorted or a sorted T cell fraction (not recorded which). The sequence was obtained from a human donor who was either an allogeneic HSCT recipient or a stem cell or donor lymphocyte infusion donor (not recorded which). It is not recorded whose cells these are; they may come from a transplant donor. The chain combines TRBV15 with TRBJ2-7; 7 bases fit TRBD1. CDR3 region: CATSRDLGGNEQYF. The CDR3 coding sequence is TGTGCCACCAGCAGAGATCTAGGGGGCAACGAGCAGTACTTC.